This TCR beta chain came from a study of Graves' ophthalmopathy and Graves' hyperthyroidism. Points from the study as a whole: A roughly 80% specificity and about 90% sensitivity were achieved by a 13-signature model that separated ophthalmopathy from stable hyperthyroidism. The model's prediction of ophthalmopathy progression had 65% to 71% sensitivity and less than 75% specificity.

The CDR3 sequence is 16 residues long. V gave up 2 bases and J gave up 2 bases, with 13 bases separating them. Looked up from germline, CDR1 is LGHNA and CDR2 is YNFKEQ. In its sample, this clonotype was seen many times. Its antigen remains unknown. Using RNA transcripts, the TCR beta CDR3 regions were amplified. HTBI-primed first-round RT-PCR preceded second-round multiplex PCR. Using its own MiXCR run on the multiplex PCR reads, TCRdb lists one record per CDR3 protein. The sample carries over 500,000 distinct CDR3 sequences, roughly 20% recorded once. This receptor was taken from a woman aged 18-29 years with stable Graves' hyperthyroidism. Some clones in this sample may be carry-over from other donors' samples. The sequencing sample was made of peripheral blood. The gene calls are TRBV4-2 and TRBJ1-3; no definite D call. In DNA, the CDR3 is TGTGCCAGCAGCCAAACTACCAAAGGGACTGGAAACACCATATATTTT. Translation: CASSQTTKGTGNTIYF.